These 8 T cell receptor beta chains originate from one sample sequenced in a study of blood T cell repertoires in COVID-19. Only in-frame clones appear in the TCRdb table, and some are missing; sequencing was by immunoSEQ multiplex PCR. The sample consists of about 200,000 clones, around 86% of them appearing once. The sample comprised PBMCs or T cells enriched from blood (not recorded which). The receptors shown here come from a middle-aged man with acute COVID-19.

V is TRBV19 and J is TRBJ2-1; TRBD2 agrees at 10 bases. V dropped 2 bases and J dropped 8; count of bases not matched to a gene: 9. The CDR3 consists of 16 residues. From germline, CDR1 is LNHDA and CDR2 SQIVND (reference sequence). The CDR3 loop is CASSILRLAGADEQFF. CDR3 nucleotide sequence: TGTGCCAGTAGTATATTGAGGCTAGCGGGAGCCGATGAGCAGTTCTTC.

The chain recombines TRBV9 with TRBJ2-5; 10 bases align to TRBD1. This CDR3 spans 16 amino acids. Germline CDR1 SGDLS, CDR2 YYNGEE. Trimming cost V 1 base and J 4 bases; bases outside gene matches: 7. CDR3 sequence (DNA): TGTGCCAGCAGCGTAACCGGGACAGGGGCCGGAGAGACCCAGTACTTC. This codes for CASSVTGTGAGETQYF.

The chain has TRBV20-1 and TRBJ2-7; D is unclear. This CDR3 region has 11 residues. The V and J ends lost 6 bases and 0 bases respectively, with 6 bases between them. Germline CDR1 and CDR2: DFQATT and SNEGSKA (reference sequence). The CDR3 spells CSAPHSYEQYF. CDR3 nucleotides: TGCAGTGCCCCCCACTCCTACGAGCAGTACTTC.

The chain uses TRBV18 and TRBJ2-3; the D gene is possibly TRBD1 (5 bases). The CDR3 has 14 residues. V lost 3 bases, J lost 2 bases, and 9 bases lay in between. Germline assignment: CDR1 KGHSH and CDR2 LQKENI. The CDR3 DNA reads TGTGCCAGCTCACCTCAGGGCGCCACAGATACGCAGTATTTT. Protein sequence: CASSPQGATDTQYF.

This chain joins TRBV5-4 and TRBJ1-4, with 9 bases fitting TRBD1. Germline V lookup: CDR1 SGHNT, CDR2 YYREEE (reference sequence). The CDR3 is 15 amino acids. V lost 4 bases and J lost 5; bases outside the gene matches: 6. Here the CDR3 reads CASSRAGTGNEKLFF. CDR3 coding DNA: TGTGCCAGCAGCCGCGCCGGGACAGGGAATGAAAAACTGTTTTTT.

V is TRBV7-8 and J is TRBJ2-3; weak D call: TRBD1 (6 bases). The germline V and J ends were trimmed by 1 base and 6 bases, with 17 bases remaining between them. From germline, CDR1 is SGHVS and CDR2 FQNEAQ. There are 16 residues in the CDR3. The CDR3 protein is CASSLVGLGARDTQYF. The CDR3 coding sequence is TGTGCCAGCAGCTTAGTGGGGCTGGGGGCAAGGGATACGCAGTATTTT.

The chain has TRBV7-2 and TRBJ2-1; D gene ambiguous. CDR1 and CDR2 from the germline V gene are SGHTA and FQGNSA. V shed 5 bases and J shed 7 bases, with 6 bases lying between them. The CDR3 spans 11 residues. In DNA, the CDR3 is TGTGCCAGCAGCCTGTTAAATGAGCAGTTCTTC. Protein sequence: CASSLLNEQFF.

The V call is TRBV2, the J call TRBJ2-1; no definite D call. The CDR3 is made up of 13 amino acids. Trimming pared 7 bases from V and 0 bases from J, leaving 7 bases between. Germline CDR1 and CDR2: SNHLY and FYNNEI. CDR3 nucleotide sequence: TGTGCCAGCAAGATTAGCTCCTACAATGAGCAGTTCTTC. This gives the protein CASKISSYNEQFF.